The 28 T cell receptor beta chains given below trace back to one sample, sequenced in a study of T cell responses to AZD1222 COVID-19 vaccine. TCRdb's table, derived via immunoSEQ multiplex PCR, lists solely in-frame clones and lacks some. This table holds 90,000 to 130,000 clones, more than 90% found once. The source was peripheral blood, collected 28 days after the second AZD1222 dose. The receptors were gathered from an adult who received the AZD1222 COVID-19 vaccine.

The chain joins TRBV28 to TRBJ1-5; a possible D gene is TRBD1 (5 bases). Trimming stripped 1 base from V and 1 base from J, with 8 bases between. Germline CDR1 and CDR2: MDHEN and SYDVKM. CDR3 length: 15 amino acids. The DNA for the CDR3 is TGTGCCAGCAGTTTATTCCGGGGGAGCAATCAGCCCCAGCATTTT. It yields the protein CASSLFRGSNQPQHF.

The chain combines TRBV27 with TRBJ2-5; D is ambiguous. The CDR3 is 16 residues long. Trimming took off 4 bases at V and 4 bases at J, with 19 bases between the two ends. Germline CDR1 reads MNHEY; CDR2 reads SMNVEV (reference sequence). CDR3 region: CASSSLRAEDRETQYF. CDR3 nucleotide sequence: TGTGCCAGCAGTTCCCTCCGGGCCGAGGACCGAGAGACCCAGTACTTC.

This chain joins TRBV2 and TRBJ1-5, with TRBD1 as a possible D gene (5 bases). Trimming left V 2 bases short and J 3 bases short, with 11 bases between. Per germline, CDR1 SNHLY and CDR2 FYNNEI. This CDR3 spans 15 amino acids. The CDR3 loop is CASSESRVYNQPQHF. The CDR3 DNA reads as TGTGCCAGCAGTGAAAGCAGGGTCTACAATCAGCCCCAGCATTTT.

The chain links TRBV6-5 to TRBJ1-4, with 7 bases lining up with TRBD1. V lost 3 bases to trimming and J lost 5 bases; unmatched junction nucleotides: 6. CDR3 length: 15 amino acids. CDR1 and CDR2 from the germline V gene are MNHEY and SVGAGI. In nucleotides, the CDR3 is TGTGCCAGCAGTTATCGGGGACAGAGAAATGAAAAACTGTTTTTT. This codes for CASSYRGQRNEKLFF.

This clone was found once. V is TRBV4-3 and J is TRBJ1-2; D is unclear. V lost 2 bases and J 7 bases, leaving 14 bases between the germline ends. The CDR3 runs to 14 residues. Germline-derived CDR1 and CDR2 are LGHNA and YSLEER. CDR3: CASSQLTPDTGYTF. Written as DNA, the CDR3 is TGCGCCAGCAGCCAACTGACCCCCGACACTGGCTACACCTTC.

The CDR3 sequence: CASTLGVGTEAFF. CDR3 nucleotides: TGTGCCAGCACCCTCGGGGTCGGGACTGAAGCTTTCTTT. The V call is TRBV6-5, the J call TRBJ1-1; D uncertain. The CDR3 totals 13 residues. Trimming took off 7 bases at V and 5 bases at J, with 14 bases between the two ends. Per germline, CDR1 MNHEY and CDR2 SVGAGI.

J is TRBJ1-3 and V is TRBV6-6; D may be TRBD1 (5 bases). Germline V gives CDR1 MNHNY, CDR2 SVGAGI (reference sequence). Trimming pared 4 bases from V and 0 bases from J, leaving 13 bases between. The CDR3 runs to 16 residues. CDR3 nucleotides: TGTGCCAGCAGTTTGGGGGGACCCCACTCTGGAAACACCATATATTTT. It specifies CASSLGGPHSGNTIYF.

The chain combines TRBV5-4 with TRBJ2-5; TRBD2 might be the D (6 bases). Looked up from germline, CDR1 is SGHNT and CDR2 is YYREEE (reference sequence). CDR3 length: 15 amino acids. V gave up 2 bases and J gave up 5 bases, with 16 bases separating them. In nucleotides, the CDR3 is TGTGCCAGCAGCTTCTGGACGGGGGAGGATGAGACCCAGTACTTC. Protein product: CASSFWTGEDETQYF.

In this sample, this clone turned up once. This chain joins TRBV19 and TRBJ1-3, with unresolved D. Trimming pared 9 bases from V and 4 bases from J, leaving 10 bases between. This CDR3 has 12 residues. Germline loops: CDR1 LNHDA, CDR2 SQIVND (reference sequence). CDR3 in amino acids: CASKAQGNTIYF. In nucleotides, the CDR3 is TGTGCCAGCAAGGCCCAGGGAAACACCATATATTTT.

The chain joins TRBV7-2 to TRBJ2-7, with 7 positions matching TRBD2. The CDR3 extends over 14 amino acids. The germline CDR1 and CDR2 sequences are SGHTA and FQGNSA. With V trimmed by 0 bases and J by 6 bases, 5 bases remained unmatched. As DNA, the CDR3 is TGTGCCAGCAGCTTAGCGGTCAGGGAGGGCGAGCAGTACTTC. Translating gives CASSLAVREGEQYF.

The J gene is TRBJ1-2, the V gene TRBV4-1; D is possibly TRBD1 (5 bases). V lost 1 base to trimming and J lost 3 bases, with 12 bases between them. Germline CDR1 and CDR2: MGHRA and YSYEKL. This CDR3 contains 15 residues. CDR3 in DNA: TGCGCCAGCAGCCAAGTTGCAGGGTGGGACTATGGCTACACCTTC. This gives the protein CASSQVAGWDYGYTF.

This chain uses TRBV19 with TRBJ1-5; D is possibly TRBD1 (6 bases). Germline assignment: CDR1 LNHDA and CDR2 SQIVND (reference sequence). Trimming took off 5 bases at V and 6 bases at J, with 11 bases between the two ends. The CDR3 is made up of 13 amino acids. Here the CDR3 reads CASSVQGRQPQHF. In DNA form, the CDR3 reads TGTGCCAGTAGTGTACAGGGTCGTCAGCCCCAGCATTTT.

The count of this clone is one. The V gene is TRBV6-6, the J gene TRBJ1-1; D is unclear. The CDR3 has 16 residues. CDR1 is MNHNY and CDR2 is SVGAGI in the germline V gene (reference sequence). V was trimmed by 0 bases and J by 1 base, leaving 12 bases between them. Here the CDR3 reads CASSYSISGPNTEAFF. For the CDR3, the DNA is TGTGCCAGCAGTTACTCGATTTCGGGCCCGAACACTGAAGCTTTCTTT.

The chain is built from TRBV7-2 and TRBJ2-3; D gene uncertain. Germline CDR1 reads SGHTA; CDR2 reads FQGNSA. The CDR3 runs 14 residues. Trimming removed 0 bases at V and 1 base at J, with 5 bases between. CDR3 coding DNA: TGTGCCAGCAGCTTAGCGGTTCGCACAGATACGCAGTATTTT. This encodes CASSLAVRTDTQYF.

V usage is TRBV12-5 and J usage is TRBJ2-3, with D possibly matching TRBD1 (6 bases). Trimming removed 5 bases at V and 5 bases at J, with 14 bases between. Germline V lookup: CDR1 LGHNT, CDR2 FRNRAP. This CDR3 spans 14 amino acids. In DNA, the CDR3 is TGTGCTAGTGGTGCGGACAGTTCGCGAGATACGCAGTATTTT. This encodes CASGADSSRDTQYF.

CDR3 DNA: TGTGCCAGCAGCGGGGACAGGGGTGCGACTGAAGCTTTCTTT. Protein sequence: CASSGDRGATEAFF. V usage is TRBV5-6 and J usage is TRBJ1-1, with 10 bases matching TRBD1. Germline CDR1 is SGHDT and CDR2 is YYEEEE. With 4 bases clipped from V and 5 bases from J, the junction kept 5 bases outside the gene matches. This CDR3 comprises 14 residues.

In nucleotides, the CDR3 is TGTGCCAGCAGTTACTCGGGGCACCCGGGGGATGAGCAGTTCTTC. Protein product: CASSYSGHPGDEQFF. V gene TRBV6-2 or TRBV6-3 combines with J gene TRBJ2-1; possibly TRBD2 for D (6 bases). There are 15 residues in the CDR3. V was pared by 0 bases and J by 8 bases, with 14 bases between. Germline CDR1 reads MNHEY; CDR2 reads SVGEGT.

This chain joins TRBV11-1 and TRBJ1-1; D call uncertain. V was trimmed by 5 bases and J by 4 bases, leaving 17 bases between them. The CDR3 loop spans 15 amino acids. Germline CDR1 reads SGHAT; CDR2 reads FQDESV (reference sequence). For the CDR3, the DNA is TGTGCCAGCAGCCCTCCGCTGCAGGAGGGCACTGAAGCTTTCTTT. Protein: CASSPPLQEGTEAFF. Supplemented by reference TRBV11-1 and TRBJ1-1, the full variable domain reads EAEVAQSPRYKITEKSQAVAFWCDPISGHATLYWYRQILGQGPELLVQFQDESVVDDSQLPKDRFSAERLKGVDSTLKIQPAELGDSAMYLCASSPPLQEGTEAFFGQGTRLTVV.

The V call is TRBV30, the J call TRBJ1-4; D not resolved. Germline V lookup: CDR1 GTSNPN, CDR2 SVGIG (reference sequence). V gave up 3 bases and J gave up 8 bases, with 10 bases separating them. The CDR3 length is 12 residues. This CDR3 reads CAWRTLGEKLFF. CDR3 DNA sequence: TGTGCCTGGAGGACCCTAGGGGAAAAACTGTTTTTT.

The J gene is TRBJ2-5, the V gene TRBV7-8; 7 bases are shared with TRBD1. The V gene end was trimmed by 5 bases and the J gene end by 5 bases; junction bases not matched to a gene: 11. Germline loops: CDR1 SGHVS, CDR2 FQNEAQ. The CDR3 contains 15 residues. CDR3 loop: CASSPLMTGMETQYF. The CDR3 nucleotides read TGTGCCAGCAGCCCTCTGATGACAGGGATGGAGACCCAGTACTTC.

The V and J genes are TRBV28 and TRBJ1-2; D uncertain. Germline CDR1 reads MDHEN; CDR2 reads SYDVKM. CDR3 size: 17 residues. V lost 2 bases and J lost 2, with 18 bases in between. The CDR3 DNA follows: TGTGCCAGCAGTTTACGTACTTTTATAAAGGTAAACTATGGCTACACCTTC. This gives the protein CASSLRTFIKVNYGYTF.

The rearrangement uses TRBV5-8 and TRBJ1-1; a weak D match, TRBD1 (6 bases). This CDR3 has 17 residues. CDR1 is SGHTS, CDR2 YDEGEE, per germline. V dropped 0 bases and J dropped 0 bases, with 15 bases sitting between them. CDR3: CASSLALTDSMNTEAFF. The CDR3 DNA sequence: TGTGCCAGCAGCTTGGCTCTTACGGACAGTATGAACACTGAAGCTTTCTTT.

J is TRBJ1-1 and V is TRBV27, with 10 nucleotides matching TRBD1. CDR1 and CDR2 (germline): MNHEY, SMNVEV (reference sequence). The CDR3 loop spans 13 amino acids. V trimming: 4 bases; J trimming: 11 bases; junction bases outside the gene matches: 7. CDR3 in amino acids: CASSWGDRGGAFF. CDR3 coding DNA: TGTGCCAGCAGTTGGGGGGACAGGGGAGGTGCTTTCTTT.

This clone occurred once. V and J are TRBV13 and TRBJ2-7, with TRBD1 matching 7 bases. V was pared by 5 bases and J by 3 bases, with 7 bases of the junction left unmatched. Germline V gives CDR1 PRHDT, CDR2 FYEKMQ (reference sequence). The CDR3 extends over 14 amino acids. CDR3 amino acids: CASSRDRVVYEQYF. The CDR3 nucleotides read TGTGCCAGCAGCCGCGACAGGGTAGTCTACGAGCAGTACTTC.

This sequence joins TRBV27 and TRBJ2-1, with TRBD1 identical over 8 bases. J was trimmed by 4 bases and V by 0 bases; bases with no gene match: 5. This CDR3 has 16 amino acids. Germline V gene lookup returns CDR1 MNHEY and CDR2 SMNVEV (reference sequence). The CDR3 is CASSLSRTGSYNEQFF. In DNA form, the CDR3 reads TGTGCCAGCAGTTTATCAAGGACAGGGTCATACAATGAGCAGTTCTTC.

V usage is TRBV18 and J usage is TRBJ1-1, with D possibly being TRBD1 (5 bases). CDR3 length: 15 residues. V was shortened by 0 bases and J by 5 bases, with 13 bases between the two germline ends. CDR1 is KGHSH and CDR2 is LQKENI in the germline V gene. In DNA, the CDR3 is TGTGCCAGCTCACCACCGAGTCAGGGCTTAACTGAAGCTTTCTTT. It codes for CASSPPSQGLTEAFF.

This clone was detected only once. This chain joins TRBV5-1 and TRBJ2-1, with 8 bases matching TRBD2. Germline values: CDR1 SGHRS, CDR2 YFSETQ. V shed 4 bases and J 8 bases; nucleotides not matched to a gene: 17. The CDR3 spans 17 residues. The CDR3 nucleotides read TGCGCCAGCAGCGAGGGGCATAGCGGGGTGCTAATAGATGAGCAGTTCTTC. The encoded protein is CASSEGHSGVLIDEQFF.

The CDR3 DNA sequence: TGTGCCAGCAGTTACATCATGGAGCAGTACTTC. It yields the protein CASSYIMEQYF. The rearrangement uses TRBV6-6 and TRBJ2-7, with D unclear. V was cut by 2 bases and J by 7 bases, with 6 bases left in between. Germline lookup yields CDR1 MNHNY and CDR2 SVGAGI (reference sequence). CDR3 size: 11 residues.